A single sample is the source of the 10 T cell receptor beta chains below, sequenced in a study of cytomegalovirus exposure and HLA in healthy donors. Both 60 Vbeta primers and 13 Jbeta primers went into the PCR. Profiled with immunoSEQ multiplex PCR; TCRdb holds only in-frame clones, not every one. The sample has approximately 160,000 clones, 77% seen once. What was sequenced was PBMCs. These TCRs come from a woman aged 25 to 39 in good health and CMV-seronegative.

The V gene is TRBV7-9, the J gene TRBJ2-7, with TRBD1 matching 7 bases. This CDR3 comprises 16 residues. J lost 6 bases, V lost 5 bases, and 16 bases had no gene match. Germline CDR1 and CDR2: SEHNR and FQNEAQ (reference sequence). CDR3 DNA: TGTGCCAGCAGCCACCCTACCGACAGGGAAGACTCCGAGCAGTACTTC. Its translation is CASSHPTDREDSEQYF. The full variable domain, rest sourced from reference TRBV7-9 and TRBJ2-7, is DTGVSQNPRHKITKRGQNVTFRCDPISEHNRLYWYRQTLGQGPEFLTYFQNEAQLEKSRLLSDRFSAERPKGSFSTLEIQRTEQGDSAMYLCASSHPTDREDSEQYFGPGTRLTVT.

This chain's CDR3 is CASSPSEVYEQFF. CDR3 nucleotide sequence: TGTGCCAGCAGTCCCTCTGAGGTTTATGAGCAGTTCTTC. This rearrangement joins TRBV6-1 to TRBJ2-1; D is ambiguous. CDR1 and CDR2 from the germline V gene are MNHNS and SASEGT. Between the trimmed V and J ends, which lost 5 bases and 8 bases, there was a span of 13 bases. The CDR3 loop spans 13 amino acids.

This chain connects TRBV4-2 to TRBJ2-3; 8 bases fit TRBD2. The germline CDR1 and CDR2 sequences are LGHNA and YNFKEQ. The CDR3 is made up of 15 amino acids. The junction had 4 bases not matched to a gene; V was cut back by 1 base and J by 4 bases. CDR3 in DNA: TGTGCCAGCAGCCAAGCAGCGGGGGCCCCAGATACGCAGTATTTT. Protein product: CASSQAAGAPDTQYF.

The chain couples TRBV27 to TRBJ2-1; 11 positions match TRBD2. Germline assignment: CDR1 MNHEY and CDR2 SMNVEV (reference sequence). After removal of 2 bases from V and 5 bases from J, the junction contained 5 bases not matched to a gene. This CDR3 has 16 residues. CDR3 region: CASSLVASGGNNEQFF. The DNA for the CDR3 is TGTGCCAGCAGTTTAGTGGCTAGCGGGGGGAACAATGAGCAGTTCTTC.

V is TRBV7-8 and J is TRBJ1-3; 7 nucleotides align to TRBD1. The J segment lost 3 bases and the V segment lost 5 bases, leaving 13 bases of the junction unmatched. The V gene's germline CDR1 is SGHVS and CDR2 FQNEAQ. This CDR3 spans 17 amino acids. The CDR3 spells CASSPADRVGIGNTIYF. The CDR3 DNA is TGTGCCAGCAGCCCCGCCGACAGGGTGGGAATTGGAAACACCATATATTTT.

V and J are TRBV6-1 and TRBJ1-1; TRBD1 might be the D (6 bases). Germline-derived CDR1 and CDR2 are MNHNS and SASEGT. Between the trimmed V and J ends, which lost 2 bases and 10 bases, there was a span of 17 bases. The CDR3 covers 14 residues. CDR3 DNA sequence: TGTGCCAGCAGTGAACCCAACAGGGTGATAGTAGCTTTCTTT. It translates to CASSEPNRVIVAFF.

The chain carries TRBV5-1 and TRBJ1-1, with D possibly matching TRBD1 (6 bases). V lost 0 bases, J lost 4 bases, and 10 bases lay in between. Germline CDR1 and CDR2: SGHRS and YFSETQ. CDR3 length: 14 residues. CDR3 amino acids: CASSLGQVSTEAFF. The DNA of the CDR3 is TGCGCCAGCAGCTTGGGACAGGTATCCACTGAAGCTTTCTTT.

The J gene is TRBJ1-1, the V gene TRBV7-2, with TRBD1 matching over 10 bases. V lost 4 bases to trimming and J lost 9 bases; unmatched junction nucleotides: 8. The V gene's germline CDR1 is SGHTA and CDR2 FQGNSA. This CDR3 region has 14 residues. The CDR3 bases are TGTGCCAGCAGCTCGGGACAGGGGTTCTTTAAAGCTTTCTTT. The encoded protein is CASSSGQGFFKAFF. Filled out from reference TRBV7-2 and TRBJ1-1, the complete variable domain reads GAGVSQSPSNKVTEKGKDVELRCDPISGHTALYWYRQSLGQGLEFLIYFQGNSAPDKSGLPSDRFSAERTGGSVSTLTIQRTQQEDSAVYLCASSSGQGFFKAFFGQGTRLTVV.

This rearrangement joins TRBV5-4 to TRBJ1-4; 8 bases are a match to TRBD1. CDR3 length: 16 residues. With V trimmed by 4 bases and J by 6 bases, 11 bases remained unmatched. From germline, CDR1 is SGHNT and CDR2 YYREEE (reference sequence). The CDR3 bases are TGTGCCAGCAGCGGGACTTCAGGGGGCAGAGATGAAAAACTGTTTTTT. Translation gives CASSGTSGGRDEKLFF.

CDR3 in DNA: TGTGCCAGCAGCGTATCTAGCGGGAGGGCCAACACCGGGGAGCTGTTTTTT. Protein product: CASSVSSGRANTGELFF. The chain links TRBV9 to TRBJ2-2; TRBD2 matches at 12 bases. J gave up 2 bases and V 1 base, and 3 bases lay outside the gene matches. CDR1 is SGDLS and CDR2 is YYNGEE in the germline V gene. The CDR3 runs to 17 residues.